Below, 32 T cell receptor beta chains from the same sample are listed, as sequenced in a study of T cell responses to AZD1222 COVID-19 vaccine. Clones were sequenced by immunoSEQ multiplex PCR, and TCRdb holds only the in-frame ones, with some missing. The sample lists about 180,000 clones, around nine tenths occurring once. The sample here was peripheral blood, taken 28 days after the second AZD1222 dose. These receptors were obtained from an adult who received the AZD1222 COVID-19 vaccine.

This chain uses TRBV5-1 with TRBJ2-1, with D hard to call. V lost 0 bases and J 6 bases, leaving 16 bases between the germline ends. Per germline, CDR1 SGHRS and CDR2 YFSETQ. The CDR3 runs 16 residues. DNA for the CDR3: TGCGCCAGCAGCTTGGCCTCCGGGTCCAACTCCAATGAGCAGTTCTTC. Encoded protein: CASSLASGSNSNEQFF.

V is TRBV29-1 and J is TRBJ1-2, with 8 positions matching TRBD1. CDR1 SQVTM and CDR2 ANQGSEA come from the germline V gene. The CDR3 has 18 amino acids. Trimming cost V 2 bases and J 5 bases; bases outside gene matches: 19. The CDR3 is CSVENLRDRKTGGYGYTF. CDR3 DNA sequence: TGCAGCGTTGAAAATCTCCGGGACAGGAAAACTGGAGGGTATGGCTACACCTTC.

The V gene is TRBV16, the J gene TRBJ1-5, with TRBD1 matching over 9 bases. There are 14 residues in the CDR3. Germline values: CDR1 KGHSY, CDR2 FQNENV. The V segment lost 2 bases and the J segment 5 bases; nucleotides outside the gene matches: 1. The CDR3 here is CASSQDRGYQPQHF. Written as DNA, the CDR3 is TGTGCCAGCAGCCAAGACAGGGGGTATCAGCCCCAGCATTTT.

This sequence joins TRBV6-5 and TRBJ2-5; TRBD1 might be the D (6 bases). V was pared by 3 bases and J by 2 bases, with 13 bases between. The CDR3 sequence is 15 residues long. Germline V lookup: CDR1 MNHEY, CDR2 SVGAGI. CDR3 amino acids: CASSYLRQDQETQYF. The CDR3 DNA is TGTGCCAGCAGTTATTTGAGACAGGATCAAGAGACCCAGTACTTC.

The rearrangement joins TRBV28 to TRBJ2-1, with D maybe TRBD2 (5 bases). Germline CDR1 and CDR2: MDHEN and SYDVKM. Trimming removed 6 bases from V and 8 bases from J, with 23 bases in between. The CDR3 has 16 amino acids. CDR3 DNA: TGTGCCAGCAGCCGTACTAGAGTACAAGGATGGGATGAGCAGTTCTTC. It is translated as CASSRTRVQGWDEQFF.

This rearrangement joins TRBV3-1 (or the pseudogene TRBV3-2) to TRBJ1-2; D ambiguous. This CDR3 has 12 amino acids. With 0 bases removed from V and 8 bases from J, the gap between germline ends came to 7 bases. In germline, CDR1 is LGHDT, CDR2 YNNKEL (reference sequence). Written as DNA, the CDR3 is TGTGCCAGCAGCCAAGAAGGGTGGGGCTACACCTTC. This translates into CASSQEGWGYTF.

The V call is TRBV28, the J call TRBJ1-1; D not resolved. The CDR3 has 15 amino acids. The V and J ends lost 1 base and 0 bases respectively, with 9 bases between them. Germline CDR1 is MDHEN and CDR2 is SYDVKM. Written as DNA, the CDR3 is TGTGCCAGCAGTTTATTTGGAAACATGAACACTGAAGCTTTCTTT. It yields the protein CASSLFGNMNTEAFF.

This sequence joins TRBV4-3 and TRBJ1-2; no definite D call. Trimming removed 1 base from V and 5 bases from J, with 11 bases in between. The CDR3 is made up of 14 amino acids. CDR1 is LGHNA, CDR2 YSLEER, per germline. The CDR3 here is CASSQAYQRYGYTF. The CDR3 nucleotides read TGCGCCAGCAGCCAAGCATATCAACGGTATGGCTACACCTTC.

The chain uses TRBV23-1 and TRBJ1-4; 7 bases are shared with TRBD1. TRBV23-1 is marked as an open reading frame, function uncertain. The CDR3 extends over 17 amino acids. The V and J ends lost 2 bases and 3 bases, in that order; junction bases with no gene match: 9. The CDR3 coding sequence is TGCGCCAGCAGTCAACTAGGGGGCCCTGCGTCTAATGAAAAACTGTTTTTT. Its protein is CASSQLGGPASNEKLFF.

The gene calls are TRBV2 and TRBJ1-2; no clear D. V lost 0 bases and J 2 bases, leaving 7 bases between the germline ends. CDR1 is SNHLY and CDR2 is FYNNEI in the germline V gene. CDR3 length equals 14 residues. As DNA, the CDR3 is TGTGCCAGCAGTGAAGCGGCAGCCAACTATGGCTACACCTTC. Translating it yields CASSEAAANYGYTF.

CDR3 in DNA: TGCGCCAGCAGCTATCGGACAGGGAGCTACGAGCAGTACTTC. Its translation is CASSYRTGSYEQYF. The V gene is TRBV5-1, the J gene TRBJ2-7, with TRBD1 matching over 8 bases. This CDR3 region has 14 residues. Germline V CDR1 and CDR2: SGHRS, YFSETQ. V lost 3 bases, J lost 3 bases, and 5 bases stayed unmatched.

The V gene is TRBV18, the J gene TRBJ1-1, with D maybe TRBD1 (5 bases). The CDR3 has 13 residues. Deletions cut 3 bases from V and 6 bases from J, with 11 bases between. The germline V gene has CDR1 KGHSH and CDR2 LQKENI. The CDR3 DNA follows: TGTGCCAGCTCACCTCTCGGGACCGCTGAAGCTTTCTTT. Translated: CASSPLGTAEAFF.

This rearrangement joins TRBV18 to TRBJ2-3, with D perhaps TRBD2 (6 bases). The germline CDR1 and CDR2 sequences are KGHSH and LQKENI. Trimming left V 3 bases short and J 0 bases short, with 7 bases between. The CDR3 length is 14 residues. CDR3 nucleotides: TGTGCCAGCTCACCTAGCGGTAGCACAGATACGCAGTATTTT. It codes for CASSPSGSTDTQYF.

This chain joins TRBV24-1 and TRBJ1-2; D possibly corresponds to TRBD1 (5 bases). The germline V gene encodes CDR1 KGHDR and CDR2 SFDVKD. This CDR3 region has 17 residues. Trimming took 2 bases from V and 2 from J, leaving 17 bases between them. CDR3 nucleotide sequence: TGTGCCACCAGTGATTCCAACCCCGGGACGGGAAACTATGGCTACACCTTC. Translation: CATSDSNPGTGNYGYTF.

This clone was seen a single time. This chain connects TRBV4-3 to TRBJ1-1; a weak D match, TRBD1 (6 bases). V was shortened by 0 bases and J by 6 bases, with 8 bases between the two germline ends. Germline V CDR1 and CDR2: LGHNA, YSLEER. CDR3 length: 13 amino acids. In nucleotides, the CDR3 is TGCGCCAGCAGCCAAGATAACAGGGCTGAAGCTTTCTTT. Amino acids: CASSQDNRAEAFF.

In nucleotides, the CDR3 is TGTGCCTGGAGTGTACAACTAGTCTTCGAGCAGTACTTC. Translation gives CAWSVQLVFEQYF. V gene TRBV30 combines with J gene TRBJ2-7, with a possible D match to TRBD2 (5 bases). The CDR3 consists of 13 residues. CDR1 is GTSNPN and CDR2 is SVGIG in the germline V gene (reference sequence). V lost 0 bases and J 6 bases, leaving 12 bases between the germline ends.

This clone was picked up one time. V usage is TRBV5-1 and J usage is TRBJ1-1, with a weak D call TRBD1 (6 bases). The ends were cut back, 2 bases at V and 0 bases at J, with 8 bases in the middle. The CDR3 is 14 residues long. CDR1 and CDR2 (germline): SGHRS, YFSETQ. The CDR3 DNA reads as TGCGCCAGCAGCTTACAGGGCATGAACACTGAAGCTTTCTTT. As protein: CASSLQGMNTEAFF. The full variable domain, its missing parts supplied by reference TRBV5-1 and TRBJ1-1, is KAGVTQTPRYLIKTRGQQVTLSCSPISGHRSVSWYQQTPGQGLQFLFEYFSETQRNKGNFPGRFSGRQFSNSRSEMNVSTLELGDSALYLCASSLQGMNTEAFFGQGTRLTVV.

J is TRBJ1-5 and V is TRBV10-3; D unresolved. The length of the CDR3 is 14 residues. CDR1 ENHRY and CDR2 SYGVKD come from the germline V gene. Between the trimmed V and J ends, which lost 0 bases and 7 bases, there was a span of 10 bases. The CDR3 region is CAISESGWEQPQHF. CDR3 DNA: TGTGCCATCAGTGAGTCGGGGTGGGAACAGCCCCAGCATTTT.

The chain employs TRBV30 and TRBJ1-3; D gene ambiguous. Germline-derived CDR1 and CDR2 are GTSNPN and SVGIG (reference sequence). This CDR3 is 11 amino acids long. V lost 2 bases to trimming and J lost 3 bases, with 2 bases between them. The CDR3 here is CAWSLGNTIYF. The CDR3 DNA reads as TGTGCCTGGAGTCTTGGAAACACCATATATTTT. Complete variable domain (other parts from reference TRBV30 and TRBJ1-3): SQTIHQWPATLVQPVGSPLSLECTVEGTSNPNLYWYRQAAGRGLQLLFYSVGIGQISSEVPQNLSASRPQDRQFILSSKKLLLSDSGFYLCAWSLGNTIYFGEGSWLTVV.

Concerning this clone itself: Lacking the conserved final phenylalanine or tryptophan, this CDR3 likely reflects a read error. No DNA is shown, since the ends of the CDR3 on it are uncertain; the CDR3 is the one TCRdb lists. The chain is built from TRBV21-1 and TRBJ1-6; the table's TRBD1 call for D was not verified on the DNA. TRBV21-1 is termed a pseudogene. The CDR3 is 10 amino acids in total, end residues counted. CDR3: CASSPKEDRK.

Comments on this clone: Other DNA sequences in the sample encode the same CDR3. The gene calls are TRBV29-1 and TRBJ1-5, with 7 nucleotides matching TRBD1. Germline trimming cut 6 bases from V and 1 base from J; bases unmatched to any gene: 0. The CDR3 totals 12 residues. CDR1 is SQVTM, CDR2 ANQGSEA, per germline. The chain's CDR3 is CSVGQSNQPQHF. CDR3 coding DNA: TGCAGCGTGGGACAGAGCAATCAGCCCCAGCATTTT.

The V call is TRBV12-3 or TRBV12-4, the J call TRBJ1-2; perhaps TRBD1 as D (5 bases). This CDR3 has 13 amino acids. V shed 8 bases and J shed 8 bases, with 18 bases lying between them. The CDR3 sequence is CASRLEQRGGYTF. DNA for the CDR3: TGTGCCAGCCGACTGGAGCAAAGGGGAGGCTACACCTTC.

This clone was observed a single time. V gene TRBV7-5 combines with J gene TRBJ2-3; the D call of TRBD2 is as the table states it, not checked on the DNA. TRBV7-5 is marked as a pseudogene. The CDR3 extends over 16 amino acids. The CDR3 region has the DNA TGTGCCAGAAGCTTAGCGGAGGGGGGGCCGAAAGATACGCAGTATTTT. Its translation: CARSLAEGGPKDTQYF.

This chain joins TRBV7-9 and TRBJ2-2, with TRBD1 matching 8 bases. With 3 bases clipped from V and 0 bases from J, the junction kept 12 bases outside the gene matches. The CDR3 loop spans 19 amino acids. From germline, CDR1 is SEHNR and CDR2 FQNEAQ (reference sequence). The CDR3 reads CASSFFATRQGTNTGELFF. CDR3 nucleotides: TGTGCCAGCAGCTTTTTTGCTACGAGACAGGGGACGAACACCGGGGAGCTGTTTTTT.

The chain combines TRBV20-1 with TRBJ1-1; unclear D gene. Germline CDR1 is DFQATT and CDR2 is SNEGSKA (reference sequence). The CDR3 loop spans 11 amino acids. Trimming stripped 1 base from V and 4 bases from J, with 4 bases between. CDR3 loop: CSARGSTEAFF. In DNA, the CDR3 is TGCAGTGCTAGAGGGAGCACTGAAGCTTTCTTT.

This chain joins TRBV7-9 and TRBJ2-7; D not certain. The CDR3 has 15 amino acids. Germline CDR1 and CDR2: SEHNR and FQNEAQ (reference sequence). V was trimmed by 2 bases and J by 7 bases, leaving 18 bases between them. CDR3 sequence: CASSLSDVSVGEQYF. The CDR3 DNA reads TGTGCCAGCAGCTTATCAGATGTCTCCGTGGGAGAGCAGTACTTC.

The chain carries TRBV5-1 and TRBJ2-5; D possibly uses TRBD1 or TRBD2 (5 bases each). The CDR3 runs 13 residues. Trimming removed 8 bases at V and 0 bases at J, with 11 bases between. The V gene's germline CDR1 is SGHRS and CDR2 YFSETQ. As DNA, the CDR3 is TGCGCCAGTGGGGGTGGGTACCAAGAGACCCAGTACTTC. This sequence encodes CASGGGYQETQYF.

The V and J genes are TRBV6-2 or TRBV6-3 and TRBJ2-2; D gene ambiguous. CDR1 and CDR2 (germline): MNHEY, SVGEGT. The germline V and J ends were trimmed by 6 bases and 0 bases, with 11 bases remaining between them. The CDR3 loop spans 15 amino acids. CDR3 region: CASSLSPANTGELFF. As DNA, the CDR3 is TGTGCCAGCAGCCTTAGCCCGGCGAACACCGGGGAGCTGTTTTTT.

This chain links TRBV9 with TRBJ2-7; 13 nucleotides align to TRBD2. With 4 bases clipped from V and 4 bases from J, the junction kept 5 bases outside the gene matches. Germline-derived CDR1 and CDR2 are SGDLS and YYNGEE. CDR3 length: 15 residues. CDR3 amino acids: CASSLTSGGSYEQYF. CDR3 DNA sequence: TGTGCCAGCAGCCTGACTAGCGGGGGGAGTTACGAGCAGTACTTC.

V usage is TRBV6-5 and J usage is TRBJ1-1; D is unresolved. This CDR3 has 10 amino acids. V gave up 6 bases and J gave up 8 bases, with 7 bases separating them. Germline CDR1 MNHEY, CDR2 SVGAGI. Written as DNA, the CDR3 is TGTGCCAGCAGGGACCGGGAAGCTTTCTTT. Its translation is CASRDREAFF.

The V gene is TRBV2, the J gene TRBJ2-2; D not certain. Trimming shortened V by 2 bases and J by 0 bases, and 7 bases separated the two germline ends. Germline V lookup: CDR1 SNHLY, CDR2 FYNNEI. The CDR3 totals 15 residues. The CDR3 here is CASSERRSNTGELFF. CDR3 in DNA: TGTGCCAGCAGTGAACGGCGGTCGAACACCGGGGAGCTGTTTTTT.

The chain joins TRBV2 to TRBJ1-5; D unclear. V lost 4 bases, J lost 0 bases, and 13 bases lay in between. Germline V gene sequence: CDR1 SNHLY, CDR2 FYNNEI. The CDR3 totals 16 residues. For the CDR3, the DNA is TGTGCCAGCAGTGGAAGTTCTTTCGGTAGCAATCAGCCCCAGCATTTT. Translating gives CASSGSSFGSNQPQHF.